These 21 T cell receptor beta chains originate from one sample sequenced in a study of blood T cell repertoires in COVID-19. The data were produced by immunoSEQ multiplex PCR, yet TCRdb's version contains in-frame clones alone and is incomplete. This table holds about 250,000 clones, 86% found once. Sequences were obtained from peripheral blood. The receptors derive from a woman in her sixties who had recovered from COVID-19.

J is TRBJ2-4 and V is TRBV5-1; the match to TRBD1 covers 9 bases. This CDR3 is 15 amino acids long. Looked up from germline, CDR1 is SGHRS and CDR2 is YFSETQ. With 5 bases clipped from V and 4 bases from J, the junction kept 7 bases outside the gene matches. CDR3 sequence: CASRAGQGTKNIQYF. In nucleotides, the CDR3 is TGCGCCAGCAGGGCCGGACAGGGGACAAAAAACATTCAGTACTTC.

The CDR3 coding sequence is TGCGCCGGGTTGGACTTCTCCTACGAGCAGTACTTC. It translates to CAGLDFSYEQYF. The rearrangement links TRBV10-1 to TRBJ2-7, with D possibly TRBD2 on 5 matching bases. V was shortened by 11 bases and J by 0 bases, with 11 bases between the two germline ends. The CDR3 sequence is 12 residues long. Germline values: CDR1 WNHNN, CDR2 SYGVQD (reference sequence).

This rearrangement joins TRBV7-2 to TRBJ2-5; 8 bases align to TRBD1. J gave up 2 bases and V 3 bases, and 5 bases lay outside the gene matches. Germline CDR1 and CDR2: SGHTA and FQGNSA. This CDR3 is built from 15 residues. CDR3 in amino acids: CASSFQTGVQETQYF. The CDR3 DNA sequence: TGTGCCAGCAGCTTCCAGACAGGGGTGCAAGAGACCCAGTACTTC.

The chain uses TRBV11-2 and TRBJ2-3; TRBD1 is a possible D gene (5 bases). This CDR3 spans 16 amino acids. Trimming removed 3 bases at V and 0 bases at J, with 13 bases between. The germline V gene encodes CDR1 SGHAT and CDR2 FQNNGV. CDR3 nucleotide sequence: TGTGCCAGCAGCTTCGGTATTAGGGGAAGCACAGATACGCAGTATTTT. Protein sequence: CASSFGIRGSTDTQYF.

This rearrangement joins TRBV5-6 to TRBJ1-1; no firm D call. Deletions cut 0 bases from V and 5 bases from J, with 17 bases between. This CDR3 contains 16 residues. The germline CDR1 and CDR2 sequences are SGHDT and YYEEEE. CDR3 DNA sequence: TGTGCCAGCAGCTTGGCCAATGGGCGAATAAGGACTGAAGCTTTCTTT. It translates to CASSLANGRIRTEAFF.

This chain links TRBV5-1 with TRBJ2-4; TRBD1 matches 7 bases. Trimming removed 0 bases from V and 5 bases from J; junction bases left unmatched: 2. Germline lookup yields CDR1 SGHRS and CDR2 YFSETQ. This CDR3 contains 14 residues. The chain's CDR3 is CASSLGQGENIQYF. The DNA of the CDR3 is TGCGCCAGCAGCTTGGGACAGGGAGAAAACATTCAGTACTTC.

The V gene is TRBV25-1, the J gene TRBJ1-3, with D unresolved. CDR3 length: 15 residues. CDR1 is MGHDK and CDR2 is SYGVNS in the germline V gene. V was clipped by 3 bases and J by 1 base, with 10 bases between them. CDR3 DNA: TGTGCCAGCAGTGATTTTTCGGGTTCTGGAAACACCATATATTTT. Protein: CASSDFSGSGNTIYF.

The CDR3 is CASSLDRGNEKLFF. The CDR3 region has the DNA TGTGCCAGCAGCTTGGACAGGGGTAATGAAAAACTGTTTTTT. V is TRBV5-4 and J is TRBJ1-4, with 7 bases that match TRBD1. V lost 0 bases, J lost 4 bases, and 0 bases stayed unmatched. CDR3 length equals 14 residues. CDR1 is SGHNT and CDR2 is YYREEE in the germline V gene (reference sequence).

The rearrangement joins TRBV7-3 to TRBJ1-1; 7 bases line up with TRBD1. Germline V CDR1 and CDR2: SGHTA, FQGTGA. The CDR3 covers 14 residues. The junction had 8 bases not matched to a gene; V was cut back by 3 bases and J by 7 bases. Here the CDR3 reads CASSFQGGTGEAFF. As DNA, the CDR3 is TGTGCCAGCAGCTTTCAGGGGGGCACGGGTGAAGCTTTCTTT.

CDR3 sequence: CSTTQRGEAFF. The CDR3 DNA follows: TGCAGTACCACCCAGCGAGGGGAAGCTTTCTTT. The genes are TRBV20-1 and TRBJ1-1; D not certain. The ends were cut back, 8 bases at V and 8 bases at J, with 15 bases in the middle. The CDR3 spans 11 residues. Looked up from germline, CDR1 is DFQATT and CDR2 is SNEGSKA (reference sequence).

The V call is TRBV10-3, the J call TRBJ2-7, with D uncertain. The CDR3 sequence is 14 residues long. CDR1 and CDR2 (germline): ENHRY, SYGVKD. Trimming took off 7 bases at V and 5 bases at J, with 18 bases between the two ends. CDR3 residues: CAINDLRSGDEQYF. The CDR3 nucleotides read TGTGCCATCAATGATCTGCGGTCTGGCGACGAGCAGTACTTC.

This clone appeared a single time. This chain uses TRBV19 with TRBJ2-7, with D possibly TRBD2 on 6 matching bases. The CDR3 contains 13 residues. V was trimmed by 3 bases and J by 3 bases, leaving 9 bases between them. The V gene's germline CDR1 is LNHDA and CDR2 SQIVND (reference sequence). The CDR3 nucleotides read TGTGCCAGTAGTATGGAGGGGATCTACGAGCAGTACTTC. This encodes CASSMEGIYEQYF.

In DNA form, the CDR3 reads TGTGCCAGCGCCTTACAGAACACCGGGGAGCTGTTTTTT. It yields the protein CASALQNTGELFF. V gene TRBV11-3 combines with J gene TRBJ2-2, with D hard to call. The CDR3 runs to 13 residues. V lost 8 bases and J lost 1, with 8 bases in between. The germline CDR1 and CDR2 sequences are SGHNT and YENEEA.

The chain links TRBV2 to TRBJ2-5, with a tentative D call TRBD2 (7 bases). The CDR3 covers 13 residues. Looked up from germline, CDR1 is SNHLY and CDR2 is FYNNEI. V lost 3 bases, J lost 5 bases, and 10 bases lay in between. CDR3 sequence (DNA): TGTGCCAGCAGTGAGGGGGGGCTGGAGACCCAGTACTTC. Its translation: CASSEGGLETQYF.

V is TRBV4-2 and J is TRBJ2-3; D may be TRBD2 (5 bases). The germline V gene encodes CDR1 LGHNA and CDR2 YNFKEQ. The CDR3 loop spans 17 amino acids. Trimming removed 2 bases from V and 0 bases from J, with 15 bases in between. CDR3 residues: CASSQPAGAVSTDTQYF. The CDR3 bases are TGTGCCAGCAGCCAACCCGCGGGCGCGGTAAGCACAGATACGCAGTATTTT.

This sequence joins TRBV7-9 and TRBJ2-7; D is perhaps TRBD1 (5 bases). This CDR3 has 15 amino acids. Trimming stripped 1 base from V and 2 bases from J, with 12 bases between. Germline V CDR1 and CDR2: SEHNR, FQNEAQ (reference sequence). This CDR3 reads CASSLDGDRAYEQYF. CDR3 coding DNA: TGTGCCAGCAGCTTAGATGGTGACAGAGCCTACGAGCAGTACTTC. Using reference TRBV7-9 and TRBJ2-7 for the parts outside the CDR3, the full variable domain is DTGVSQNPRHKITKRGQNVTFRCDPISEHNRLYWYRQTLGQGPEFLTYFQNEAQLEKSRLLSDRFSAERPKGSFSTLEIQRTEQGDSAMYLCASSLDGDRAYEQYFGPGTRLTVT.

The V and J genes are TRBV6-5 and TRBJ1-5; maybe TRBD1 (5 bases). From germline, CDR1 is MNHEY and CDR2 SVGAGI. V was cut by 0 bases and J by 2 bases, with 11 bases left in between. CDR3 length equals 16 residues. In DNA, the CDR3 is TGTGCCAGCAGTTACTCGGGCGGGGGAGGCAATCAGCCCCAGCATTTT. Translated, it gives CASSYSGGGGNQPQHF.

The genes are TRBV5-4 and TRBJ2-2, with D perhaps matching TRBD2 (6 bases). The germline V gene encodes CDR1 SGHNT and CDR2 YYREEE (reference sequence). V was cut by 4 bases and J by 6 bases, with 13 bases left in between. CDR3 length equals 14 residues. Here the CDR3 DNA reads TGTGCCAGCAGCCACCTAGCGAAATCCGGGGAGCTGTTTTTT. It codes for CASSHLAKSGELFF.

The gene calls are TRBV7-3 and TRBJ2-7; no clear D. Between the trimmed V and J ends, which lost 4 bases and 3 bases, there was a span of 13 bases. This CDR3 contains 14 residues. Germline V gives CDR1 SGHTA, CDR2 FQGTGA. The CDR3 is CASSSEVGDYEQYF. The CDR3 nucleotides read TGTGCCAGCAGCTCAGAAGTAGGAGACTACGAGCAGTACTTC.

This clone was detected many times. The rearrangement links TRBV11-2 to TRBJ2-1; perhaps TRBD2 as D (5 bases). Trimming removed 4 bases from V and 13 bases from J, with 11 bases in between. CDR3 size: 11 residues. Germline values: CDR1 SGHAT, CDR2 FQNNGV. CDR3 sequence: CASSSGLFQFF. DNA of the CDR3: TGTGCCAGCAGCTCCGGACTTTTCCAGTTCTTC.

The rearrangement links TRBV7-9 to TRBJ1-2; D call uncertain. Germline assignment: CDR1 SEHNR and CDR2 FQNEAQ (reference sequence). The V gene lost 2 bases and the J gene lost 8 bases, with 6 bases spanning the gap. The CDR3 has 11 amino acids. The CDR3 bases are TGTGCCAGCAGCTTATTCCCGGGCTACACCTTC. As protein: CASSLFPGYTF.